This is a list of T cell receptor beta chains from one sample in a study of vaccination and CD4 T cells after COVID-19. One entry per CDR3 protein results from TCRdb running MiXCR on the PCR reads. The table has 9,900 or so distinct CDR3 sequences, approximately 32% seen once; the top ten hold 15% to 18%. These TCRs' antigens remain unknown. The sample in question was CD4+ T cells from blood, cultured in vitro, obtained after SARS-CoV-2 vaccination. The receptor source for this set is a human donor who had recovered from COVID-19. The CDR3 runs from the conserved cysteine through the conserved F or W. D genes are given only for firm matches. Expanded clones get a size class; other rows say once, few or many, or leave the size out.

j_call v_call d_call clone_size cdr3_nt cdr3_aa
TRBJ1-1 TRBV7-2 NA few TGTGCCAGCAGCTTAATGGGGTCGGACACTGAAGCTTTCTTT CASSLMGSDTEAFF
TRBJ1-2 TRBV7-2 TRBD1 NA TGTGCCAGCAGACAAACAGGGGACTATGGCTACACCTTC CASRQTGDYGYTF
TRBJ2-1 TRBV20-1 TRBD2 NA TGCAGTGCTAGCCCTAGCGGGAGGGTCAATGAGCAGTTCTTC CSASPSGRVNEQFF
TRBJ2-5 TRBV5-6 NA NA TGTGCCAGCAGCTTGGTGGGGGTAGCGGACCAAGAGACCCAGTACTTC CASSLVGVADQETQYF
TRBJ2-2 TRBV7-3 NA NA TGTGCCAGCAGCCCCAGAAACCCTCATGGGGGAACATCGAACACCGGGGAGCTGTTTTTT CASSPRNPHGGTSNTGELFF
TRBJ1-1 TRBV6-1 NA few TGTGCCAGCAGAACGGGGGGATGGAACACTGAAGCTTTCTTT CASRTGGWNTEAFF
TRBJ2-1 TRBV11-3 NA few TGTGCCAGCAGCTTGGGGAAGGAGGAGCAGTTCTTC CASSLGKEEQFF
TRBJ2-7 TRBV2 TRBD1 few TGTGCCAGCAGTAATCAGGGACAGGGGGCATCCGAGCAGTACTTC CASSNQGQGASEQYF
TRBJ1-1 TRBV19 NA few TGTGCCAGTAGTATCTGGGGGGGTGGTACTGAAGCTTTCTTT CASSIWGGGTEAFF
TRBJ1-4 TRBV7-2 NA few TGTGCCAGCAGCTTCACGGGTCCTAATGAAAAACTGTTTTTT CASSFTGPNEKLFF
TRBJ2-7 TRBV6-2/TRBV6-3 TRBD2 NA TGTGCCAGCAGCCCCTTCACGACTAGCGGAGCCTACGAGCAGTACTTC CASSPFTTSGAYEQYF
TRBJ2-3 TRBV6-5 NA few TGTGCCAGCAGTTACTCGAAACTCGGCGCAGATACGCAGTATTTT CASSYSKLGADTQYF
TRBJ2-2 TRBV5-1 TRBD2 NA TGCGCCAGCAGGCCCGCCCAGCGGGGGGCCCCGGACACCGGGGAGCTGTTTTTT CASRPAQRGAPDTGELFF
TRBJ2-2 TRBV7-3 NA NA TGTGCCAGCAGCCACCTAAGGGACTCCGGGGAGCTGTTTTTT CASSHLRDSGELFF
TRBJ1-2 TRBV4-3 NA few TGCGCCAGCAGCCCCGGGGGGGCGAAGAGCTATGGCTACACCTTC CASSPGGAKSYGYTF
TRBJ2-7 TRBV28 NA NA TGTGCCAGCAGTTTATCGGCTGGCTACGAGCAGTACTTC CASSLSAGYEQYF
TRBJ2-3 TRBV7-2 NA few TGTGCCAGCAGCTTAGCAGGCCGAGGAACTAGCACAGATACGCAGTATTTT CASSLAGRGTSTDTQYF
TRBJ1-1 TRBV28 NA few TGTGCCAGCAGCCTAGGTCGGCAGGCTGAAGCTTTCTTT CASSLGRQAEAFF
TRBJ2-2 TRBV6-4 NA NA TGTGCCAGCAGTGACAGGGCGGGGCGAACCGGGGAGCTGTTTTTT CASSDRAGRTGELFF
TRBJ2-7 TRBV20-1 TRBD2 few TGCAGTGCTAGGGGGACTAGCGGGAGGGCCTCATACGAGCAGTACTTC CSARGTSGRASYEQYF
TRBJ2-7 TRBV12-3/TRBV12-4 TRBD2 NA TGTGCCGGATCGATGGGGGGGTTGAACTCCGAGCAGTACTTC CAGSMGGLNSEQYF
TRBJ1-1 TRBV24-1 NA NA TGTGCCACCAGTGACGGTAGGCTGAACATGAACACTGAAGCTTTCTTT CATSDGRLNMNTEAFF
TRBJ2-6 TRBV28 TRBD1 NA TGTGCCAGCAGTTCGACAGGGTCCAGGGCTGGGGCCAACGTCCTGACTTTC CASSSTGSRAGANVLTF
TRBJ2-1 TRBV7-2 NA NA TGTGCCAGCAGCCCACGAAGGGGGGAGGGGTGGTATGAGCAGTTCTTC CASSPRRGEGWYEQFF
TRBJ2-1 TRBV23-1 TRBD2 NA TGCGCCAGCAGTCAAACGGATGGACTAGCGGGAGGGAAAAAATACAATGAGCAGTTCTTC CASSQTDGLAGGKKYNEQFF
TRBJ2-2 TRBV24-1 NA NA TGTGCCACCAGTGACCCTCAATTGAAGCTGTTTTTT CATSDPQLKLFF
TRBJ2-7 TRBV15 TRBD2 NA TGTGCCACCAGCAGCGGGACTAGCAGGAAAGGTTTGAGGAACGAGCAGTACTTC CATSSGTSRKGLRNEQYF
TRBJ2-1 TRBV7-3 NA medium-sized TGTGCCAGCAGCAGTTACTTAAGCGATGAGCAGTTCTTC CASSSYLSDEQFF
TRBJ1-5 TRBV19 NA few TGTGCCAGTAGTAACCACCTTCGGACAGTTAGCAATCAGCCCCAGCATTTT CASSNHLRTVSNQPQHF
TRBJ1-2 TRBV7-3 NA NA TGTGCCAGCAGCTTAATGGGGACAACAGCTAACTATGGCTACACCTTC CASSLMGTTANYGYTF
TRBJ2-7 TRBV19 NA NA TGTGCCAGTAGTGAAGCGGTGAGACACGAGCAGTACTTC CASSEAVRHEQYF
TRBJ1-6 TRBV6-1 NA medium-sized TGTGCCAGCAGTGATTATTCACCCCTCCACTTT CASSDYSPLHF
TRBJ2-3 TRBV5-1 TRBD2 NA TGCGCCAGCAGCACGGGACTAGCGGGAGCTGGTGATACGCAGTATTTT CASSTGLAGAGDTQYF
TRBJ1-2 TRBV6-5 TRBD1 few TGTGCCAGCAGTTACGGGACAGGAACCTATGGCTACACCTTC CASSYGTGTYGYTF
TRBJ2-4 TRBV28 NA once TGTGCCAGCAGTTTTCAGACATACGCCAAAAACATTCAGTACTTC CASSFQTYAKNIQYF
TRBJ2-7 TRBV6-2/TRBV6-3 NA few TGTGCCAGCAGTCCGCGTTTAAGGTCAGCCTACGAGCAGTACTTC CASSPRLRSAYEQYF
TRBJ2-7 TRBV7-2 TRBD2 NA TGTGCCAGCAGCTCAGATAGGGGAGGGCTCTACGAGCAGTACTTC CASSSDRGGLYEQYF
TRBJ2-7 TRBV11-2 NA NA TGTGCCAGCAGCCTAGGGGGACGGTACTACGAGCAGTACTTC CASSLGGRYYEQYF
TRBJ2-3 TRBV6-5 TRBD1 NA TGTGCCAGCAGTTACTCTGTTGGACTGGGACAGGGAGAGTCGGTTGCCGCAGATACGCAGTATTTT CASSYSVGLGQGESVAADTQYF
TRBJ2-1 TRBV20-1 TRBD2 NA TGCAGCCCAGCTAGCGGGACTTACAATGAGCAGTTCTTC CSPASGTYNEQFF
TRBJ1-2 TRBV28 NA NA TGTGCCAGCGGACGAGCGGGCCGGAGCTACACCTTC CASGRAGRSYTF
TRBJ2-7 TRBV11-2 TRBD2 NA TGTGCCAGCAGCTTAGATCGGGGGGCCTACGAGCAGTACTTC CASSLDRGAYEQYF
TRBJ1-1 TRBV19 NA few TGTGCCAGTAGTATCCGGGACGCCTTGAACACTGAAGCTTTCTTT CASSIRDALNTEAFF
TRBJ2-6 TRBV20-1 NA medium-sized TGCAGTGCTAGAGTAACCGGGGCCAACGTCCTGACTTTC CSARVTGANVLTF
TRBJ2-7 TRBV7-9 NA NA TGTGCCAGCAGCTTTTTCCCGAAAAGCCTGGAGATCTCCTACGAGCAGTACTTC CASSFFPKSLEISYEQYF
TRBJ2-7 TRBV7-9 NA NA TGTGCCAGCAGCTTGGTCTGGGGCGAGCAGTACTTC CASSLVWGEQYF
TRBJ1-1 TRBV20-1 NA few TGCAGTGCTAGAAATGGGGCGGGGAACACTGAAGCTTTCTTT CSARNGAGNTEAFF
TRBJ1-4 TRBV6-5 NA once TGTGCCAGCAGTTACTCCGGGCCCAGGGGTGAAAAACTGTTTTTT CASSYSGPRGEKLFF
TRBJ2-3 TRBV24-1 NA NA TGTGCCACCAGTGATTTAGGATCTCTGGGGCGGGAACGCACAGATACGCAGTATTTT CATSDLGSLGRERTDTQYF
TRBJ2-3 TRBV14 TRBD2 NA TGTGCCAGCAGCCCGGGACTAGCGGGAGGAGGGGATACGCAGTATTTT CASSPGLAGGGDTQYF
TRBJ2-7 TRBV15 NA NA TGTGCCACCAGCCCGTACAGGGACCTAGCCTACGAGCAGTACTTC CATSPYRDLAYEQYF